This TCR beta chain derives from a study of preoperative IRX-2 immunotherapy in early breast cancer. Noted treatment: preoperative locoregional IRX-2 cytokine immunotherapy. This phase Ib study tested locoregional IRX-2 cytokine immunotherapy given before surgery. The count of this clone is one. The repertoire was sequenced with immunoSEQ multiplex PCR; TCRdb's copy has only in-frame clones and lacks some. The profile shows 40,000 to 45,000 clones, less than 95% of them singletons. The specimen comprised tumor tissue, sampled after IRX-2 immunotherapy. The sequence was obtained from a human donor with breast cancer.

In DNA form, the CDR3 reads TGTGCCACGAGGGAGGGGACTCGTGCCAAAAACATTCAGTACTTC. It specifies CATREGTRAKNIQYF. The chain is built from TRBV28 and TRBJ2-4, with 7 bases identical to TRBD2. V lost 10 bases, J lost 1 base, and 10 bases stayed unmatched. This CDR3 has 15 amino acids. CDR1 MDHEN and CDR2 SYDVKM come from the germline V gene.